This T cell receptor beta chain was retrieved from a study of T cell responses to AZD1222 COVID-19 vaccine. The germline V gene encodes CDR1 MNHEY and CDR2 SVGAGI. Trimming took 10 bases from V and 3 from J, leaving 13 bases between them. The length of the CDR3 is 13 residues. Study results and caveats: The study reported that nearly half of spike-specific TCRs target unmutated variant regions. Vaccine-associated CD4 TCRs spanned spike, dominant at 160-218 and 743-854.

Sequencing was performed with immunoSEQ multiplex PCR; in TCRdb, only in-frame clones are kept and a portion is missing. The sample consists of about 56,000 clones, 80% to 90% of them appearing once. Concerning this clone itself: The antigen is undetermined.

This receptor was taken from an adult in good health. Sequences were derived from peripheral blood, sampled on day 0 of AZD1222 vaccination. The chain has TRBV6-5 and TRBJ1-3; D is perhaps TRBD1 (5 bases). The CDR3 reads CATTGTNGNTIYF. The CDR3 DNA reads TGTGCCACCACGGGGACGAATGGAAACACCATATATTTT.